The 7 T cell receptor beta chains given below trace back to one sample, sequenced in a study of shared clonotypes between healthy human individuals. The method was immunoSEQ multiplex PCR; TCRdb's version includes in-frame clones alone and lacks a portion of them. The sample has about 1.1 million clones, approximately 80% seen once. The sequencing input was memory CD4+ T cells from PBMCs. The subset was: CD45RA-negative fraction. The source is a man between 18 and 29 years old in good health. Some clones in this sample may be carry-over from other donors' samples.

This sequence joins TRBV7-9 and TRBJ2-7; possible D gene TRBD1, 6 bases. CDR1 is SEHNR, CDR2 FQNEAQ, per germline (reference sequence). Trimming took 1 base from V and 2 from J, leaving 9 bases between them. The CDR3 runs 14 residues. In DNA, the CDR3 is TGTGCCAGCAGCTTAGGGGACACCCCCTACGAGCAGTACTTC. Amino acid sequence: CASSLGDTPYEQYF.

This chain joins TRBV30 and TRBJ1-1; D unclear. The CDR3 spans 13 residues. The V and J ends lost 7 bases and 3 bases respectively, with 15 bases between them. Per germline, CDR1 GTSNPN and CDR2 SVGIG (reference sequence). The CDR3 DNA is TGTGCCTCCAAGCCGCTTTGGGACACTGAAGCTTTCTTT. Encoded protein: CASKPLWDTEAFF.

The chain links TRBV19 to TRBJ2-1; 11 bases fit TRBD2. After removal of 6 bases from V and 6 bases from J, the junction contained 4 bases not matched to a gene. Germline CDR1 LNHDA, CDR2 SQIVND (reference sequence). This CDR3 is 14 amino acids long. CDR3 DNA sequence: TGTGCCAGTAGCCCACTAGCGGGGGCCAATGAGCAGTTCTTC. Its protein is CASSPLAGANEQFF. Full variable domain (rest looked up from reference TRBV19 and TRBJ2-1): DGGITQSPKYLFRKEGQNVTLSCEQNLNHDAMYWYRQDPGQGLRLIYYSQIVNDFQKGDIAEGYSVSREKKESFPLTVTSAQKNPTAFYLCASSPLAGANEQFFGPGTRLTVL.

This clone was counted a single time. The genes are TRBV27 and TRBJ1-4; tentatively, D is TRBD1 (6 bases). The V and J ends lost 2 bases and 5 bases respectively, with 21 bases between them. Germline loops: CDR1 MNHEY, CDR2 SMNVEV (reference sequence). This CDR3 is built from 18 residues. In DNA form, the CDR3 reads TGTGCCAGCAGTTTAGCCCGAATCAGGCAGGGGTCAAATGAAAAACTGTTTTTT. It yields the protein CASSLARIRQGSNEKLFF.

The chain joins TRBV7-3 to TRBJ2-1; D not resolved. This CDR3 is built from 15 residues. V was clipped by 0 bases and J by 7 bases, with 13 bases between them. Germline V gene sequence: CDR1 SGHTA, CDR2 FQGTGA. This chain's CDR3 is CASSLTARPRNEQFF. The CDR3 region has the DNA TGTGCCAGCAGCTTAACCGCCCGCCCTCGGAATGAGCAGTTCTTC.

The chain couples TRBV28 to TRBJ2-7; 10 positions match TRBD2. The ends lost 7 bases at V and 5 bases at J; junction bases unmatched: 8. CDR3 length: 14 residues. Germline CDR1 reads MDHEN; CDR2 reads SYDVKM. The chain's CDR3 is CASTTPSGRDEQYF. The CDR3 region has the DNA TGTGCCAGCACCACCCCTAGCGGGAGAGACGAGCAGTACTTC.

This clone has a handful of counts. The chain uses TRBV7-7 and TRBJ1-3; unclear D gene. This CDR3 spans 15 amino acids. V dropped 5 bases and J dropped 0 bases, with 11 bases sitting between them. Germline values: CDR1 SSHAT, CDR2 FNYEAQ (reference sequence). The CDR3 loop reads CASSAGTSSGNTIYF. The CDR3 DNA is TGTGCCAGCAGCGCCGGCACTAGCTCTGGAAACACCATATATTTT.